Below are 17 T cell receptor beta chains sequenced from a single sample in a study of control samples from healthy donors and cancer patients. Produced via immunoSEQ multiplex PCR; TCRdb's table is partial and in-frame only. The sample consists of about 98,000 clones, 79% of them appearing once. The sample consisted of blood. These receptors originate from a woman aged 25-40 years in good health.

The rearrangement links TRBV29-1 to TRBJ2-1; a possible D gene is TRBD2 (5 bases). CDR1 and CDR2 from the germline V gene are SQVTM and ANQGSEA. This CDR3 is 11 amino acids long. Between the trimmed V and J ends, which lost 6 bases and 8 bases, there was a span of 11 bases. In nucleotides, the CDR3 is TGCAGCGTCCTCGGAGGATATGAGCAGTTCTTC. Translating gives CSVLGGYEQFF.

This chain connects TRBV29-1 to TRBJ2-7; the D gene is possibly TRBD2 (6 bases). Trimming stripped 4 bases from V and 7 bases from J, with 14 bases between. Germline V gene data show CDR1 as SQVTM and CDR2 as ANQGSEA. The CDR3 covers 12 residues. CDR3 DNA: TGCAGCGTTGGTCAGGGAGGTGAAGAGCAGTACTTC. Translated, it gives CSVGQGGEEQYF.

This chain joins TRBV6-5 and TRBJ1-6, with 7 nucleotides matching TRBD1. The germline V gene has CDR1 MNHEY and CDR2 SVGAGI. The V gene end was trimmed by 4 bases and the J gene end by 10 bases; junction bases not matched to a gene: 10. The length of the CDR3 is 15 residues. CDR3 DNA sequence: TGTGCCAGCAGTTTGACAGGGAGCCAGGAGTCACCCCTCCACTTT. Its protein is CASSLTGSQESPLHF.

The rearrangement joins TRBV6-2 or TRBV6-3 to TRBJ1-5; D call uncertain. Germline assignment: CDR1 MNHEY and CDR2 SVGEGT. CDR3 length: 13 amino acids. V was shortened by 1 base and J by 8 bases, with 9 bases between the two germline ends. The CDR3 DNA follows: TGTGCCAGCAGTTACTGGTGGAAGGAGCCCCAGCATTTT. Protein: CASSYWWKEPQHF.

Only a few counts were recorded for this clone. The chain uses TRBV6-2 or TRBV6-3 and TRBJ1-5; D remains unclear. The CDR3 is made up of 14 amino acids. CDR1 and CDR2 (germline): MNHEY, SVGEGT. V lost 4 bases to trimming and J lost 5 bases, with 12 bases between them. CDR3 nucleotides: TGTGCCAGCAGTTCGGACGGGATTTATCAGCCCCAGCATTTT. It specifies CASSSDGIYQPQHF.

This clone was counted once. This chain links TRBV9 with TRBJ2-7; 9 nucleotides line up with TRBD2. CDR1 and CDR2 from the germline V gene are SGDLS and YYNGEE. This CDR3 has 15 residues. V lost 0 bases and J lost 2; bases outside the gene matches: 3. The DNA for the CDR3 is TGTGCCAGCAGCGTAGGCGGGGGGGCCACCTACGAGCAGTACTTC. Its translation: CASSVGGGATYEQYF.

The chain has TRBV6-5 and TRBJ1-2; D is undetermined. Trimming shortened V by 6 bases and J by 7 bases, and 15 bases separated the two germline ends. This CDR3 has 13 amino acids. Germline V gene sequence: CDR1 MNHEY, CDR2 SVGAGI. CDR3 bases: TGTGCCAGCAGCTACGGAGAGGCGCGTGGCTACACCTTC. Residues: CASSYGEARGYTF.

The V and J genes are TRBV9 and TRBJ2-2; D remains ambiguous. The CDR3 covers 15 residues. V was pared by 0 bases and J by 3 bases, with 9 bases between. Germline CDR1 reads SGDLS; CDR2 reads YYNGEE. CDR3 nucleotides: TGTGCCAGCAGCGTAGGGAGCTTCGACACCGGGGAGCTGTTTTTT. Protein: CASSVGSFDTGELFF.

CDR3 sequence: CSVGRGGKDGDEQFF. CDR3 coding DNA: TGCAGCGTTGGGAGGGGGGGGAAAGATGGTGATGAGCAGTTCTTC. This rearrangement joins TRBV29-1 to TRBJ2-1; tentatively, D is TRBD2 (7 bases). CDR3 length equals 15 residues. V lost 4 bases and J 8 bases, leaving 21 bases between the germline ends. Germline CDR1 reads SQVTM; CDR2 reads ANQGSEA.

The chain carries TRBV5-1 and TRBJ1-6; D call uncertain. Per the germline V gene, CDR1 is SGHRS and CDR2 is YFSETQ. Trimming removed 0 bases from V and 9 bases from J, with 7 bases in between. The CDR3 consists of 13 residues. DNA for the CDR3: TGCGCCAGCAGCTTGGGCCAACCTTCACCCCTCCACTTT. Amino acid sequence: CASSLGQPSPLHF.

The chain joins TRBV18 to TRBJ2-2; either TRBD1 or TRBD2 may supply D (5 bases each). Germline loops: CDR1 KGHSH, CDR2 LQKENI. The CDR3 spans 14 residues. V lost 6 bases to trimming and J lost 1 base, with 9 bases between them. CDR3 coding DNA: TGTGCCAGCTCTCGGGACCAGAACACCGGGGAGCTGTTTTTT. This translates into CASSRDQNTGELFF.

The chain is built from TRBV19 and TRBJ1-1; 11 bases match TRBD1. The V and J ends lost 1 base and 0 bases, in that order; junction bases with no gene match: 1. The CDR3 is made up of 16 amino acids. Germline V lookup: CDR1 LNHDA, CDR2 SQIVND (reference sequence). CDR3 region: CASSIGTGGLNTEAFF. The CDR3 DNA is TGTGCCAGTAGTATAGGGACAGGGGGCTTGAACACTGAAGCTTTCTTT.

V gene TRBV25-1 combines with J gene TRBJ1-1; TRBD1 matches 7 bases. The CDR3 spans 16 residues. V lost 1 base and J lost 4; bases outside the gene matches: 9. Germline V lookup: CDR1 MGHDK, CDR2 SYGVNS. The CDR3 reads CASSEFSTGITTEAFF. CDR3 bases: TGTGCCAGCAGTGAATTCTCGACAGGGATAACCACTGAAGCTTTCTTT.

The J gene is TRBJ1-5, the V gene TRBV2, with a tentative D call TRBD1 (5 bases). Trimming took off 8 bases at V and 0 bases at J, with 14 bases between the two ends. Germline CDR1 and CDR2: SNHLY and FYNNEI. The CDR3 contains 15 residues. CDR3 protein: CASPRVHYSNQPQHF. The CDR3 nucleotides read TGTGCCAGCCCCAGGGTACACTATAGCAATCAGCCCCAGCATTTT.

The chain recombines TRBV12-5 with TRBJ2-5; TRBD1 aligns across 7 bases. Germline V gene data show CDR1 as LGHNT and CDR2 as FRNRAP. This CDR3 is built from 15 residues. Losses at the gene ends were 6 bases for V and 2 bases for J; bases not matched to a gene: 9. The CDR3 is CASGPGTVEQETQYF. CDR3 nucleotides: TGTGCTAGTGGCCCCGGGACAGTTGAGCAAGAGACCCAGTACTTC.

V is TRBV28 and J is TRBJ1-4; no reliable D call. The CDR3 has 15 amino acids. Germline loops: CDR1 MDHEN, CDR2 SYDVKM. Between the trimmed V and J ends, which lost 3 bases and 7 bases, there was a span of 15 bases. The CDR3 DNA sequence: TGTGCCAGCAGTTTGTCCAATGGGGTGATTGAAAAACTGTTTTTT. Its translation is CASSLSNGVIEKLFF.

The chain has TRBV30 and TRBJ2-1; D is ambiguous. The ends were cut back, 3 bases at V and 6 bases at J, with 12 bases in the middle. Germline V gives CDR1 GTSNPN, CDR2 SVGIG (reference sequence). The CDR3 is 13 residues long. DNA for the CDR3: TGTGCCTGGAGAGATATTAAGGGCAATGAGCAGTTCTTC. Its translation is CAWRDIKGNEQFF. The whole variable domain, remainder taken from reference TRBV30 and TRBJ2-1, is SQTIHQWPATLVQPVGSPLSLECTVEGTSNPNLYWYRQAAGRGLQLLFYSVGIGQISSEVPQNLSASRPQDRQFILSSKKLLLSDSGFYLCAWRDIKGNEQFFGPGTRLTVL.